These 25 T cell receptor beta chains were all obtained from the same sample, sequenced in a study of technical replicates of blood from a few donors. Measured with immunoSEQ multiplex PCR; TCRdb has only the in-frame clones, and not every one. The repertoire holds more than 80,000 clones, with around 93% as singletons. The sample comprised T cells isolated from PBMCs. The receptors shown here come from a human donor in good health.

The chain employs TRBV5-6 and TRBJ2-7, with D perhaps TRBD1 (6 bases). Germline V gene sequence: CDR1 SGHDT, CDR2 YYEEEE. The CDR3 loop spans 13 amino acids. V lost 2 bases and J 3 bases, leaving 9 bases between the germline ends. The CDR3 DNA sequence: TGTGCCAGCAGCTTCGGCAGGGGCTACGAGCAGTACTTC. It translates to CASSFGRGYEQYF.

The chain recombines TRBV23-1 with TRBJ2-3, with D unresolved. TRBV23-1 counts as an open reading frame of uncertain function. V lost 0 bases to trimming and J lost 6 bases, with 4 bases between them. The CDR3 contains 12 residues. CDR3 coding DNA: TGCGCCAGCAGTCAATCGGAGGATACGCAGTATTTT. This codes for CASSQSEDTQYF.

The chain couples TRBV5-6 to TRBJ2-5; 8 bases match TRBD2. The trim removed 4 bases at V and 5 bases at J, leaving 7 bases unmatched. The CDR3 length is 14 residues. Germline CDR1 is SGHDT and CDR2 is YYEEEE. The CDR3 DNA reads TGTGCCAGCAGCAAGCGGGAGACGATTGAGACCCAGTACTTC. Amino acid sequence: CASSKRETIETQYF. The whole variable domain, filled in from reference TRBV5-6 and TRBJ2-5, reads DAGVTQSPTHLIKTRGQQVTLRCSPKSGHDTVSWYQQALGQGPQFIFQYYEEEERQRGNFPDRFSGHQFPNYSSELNVNALLLGDSALYLCASSKRETIETQYFGPGTRLLVL.

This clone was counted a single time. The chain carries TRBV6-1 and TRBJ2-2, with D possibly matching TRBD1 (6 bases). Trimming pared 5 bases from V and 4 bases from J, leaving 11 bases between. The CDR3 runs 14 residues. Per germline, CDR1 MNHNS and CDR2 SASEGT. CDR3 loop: CASSPLRGTGELFF. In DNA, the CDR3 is TGTGCCAGCAGTCCTCTCAGGGGCACCGGGGAGCTGTTTTTT.

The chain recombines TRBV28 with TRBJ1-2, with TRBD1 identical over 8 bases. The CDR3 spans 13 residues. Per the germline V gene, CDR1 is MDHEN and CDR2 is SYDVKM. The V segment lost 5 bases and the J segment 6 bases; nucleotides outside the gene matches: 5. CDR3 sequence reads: CASSHVDRDGYTF. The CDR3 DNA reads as TGTGCCAGCAGTCACGTGGACAGGGATGGCTACACCTTC.

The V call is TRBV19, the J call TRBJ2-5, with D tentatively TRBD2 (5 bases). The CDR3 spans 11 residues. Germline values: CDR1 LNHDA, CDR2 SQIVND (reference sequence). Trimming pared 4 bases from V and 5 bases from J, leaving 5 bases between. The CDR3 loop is CASSTGETQYF. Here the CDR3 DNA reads TGTGCCAGTAGTACGGGGGAGACCCAGTACTTC.

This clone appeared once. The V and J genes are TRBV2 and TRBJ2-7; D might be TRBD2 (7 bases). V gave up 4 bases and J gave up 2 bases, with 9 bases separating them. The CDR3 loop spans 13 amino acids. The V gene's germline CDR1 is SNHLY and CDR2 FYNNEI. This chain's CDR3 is CASSAGGPYEQYF. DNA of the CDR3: TGTGCCAGCAGTGCGGGGGGCCCCTACGAGCAGTACTTC.

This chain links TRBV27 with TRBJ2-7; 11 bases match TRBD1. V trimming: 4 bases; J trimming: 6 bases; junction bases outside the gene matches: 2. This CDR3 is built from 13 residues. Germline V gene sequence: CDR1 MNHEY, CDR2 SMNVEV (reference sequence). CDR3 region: CASSWDRGGEQYF. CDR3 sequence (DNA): TGTGCCAGCAGTTGGGACAGGGGGGGCGAGCAGTACTTC.

CDR3 in DNA: TGTGCCAGCAGTTTAATTTTGGGACAGGGCGGCTACACCTTC. Translated, it gives CASSLILGQGGYTF. V gene TRBV27 combines with J gene TRBJ1-2; 9 bases line up with TRBD1. In germline, CDR1 is MNHEY, CDR2 SMNVEV (reference sequence). The ends lost 2 bases at V and 8 bases at J; junction bases unmatched: 6. The CDR3 totals 14 residues.

The CDR3 loop is CASSPPTGGSYEQYF. The CDR3 DNA is TGTGCCAGCTCACCACCGACAGGGGGCTCCTACGAGCAGTACTTC. This sequence joins TRBV18 and TRBJ2-7; TRBD1 agrees at 9 bases. Trimming removed 0 bases from V and 0 bases from J; junction bases left unmatched: 0. CDR3 length: 15 amino acids. CDR1 and CDR2 (germline): KGHSH, LQKENI.

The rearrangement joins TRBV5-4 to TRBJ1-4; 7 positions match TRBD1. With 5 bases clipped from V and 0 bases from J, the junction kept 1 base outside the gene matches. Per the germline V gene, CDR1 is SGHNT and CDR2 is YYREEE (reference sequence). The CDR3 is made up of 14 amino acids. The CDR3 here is CASRTGATNEKLFF. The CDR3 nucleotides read TGTGCCAGCAGAACAGGGGCAACTAATGAAAAACTGTTTTTT.

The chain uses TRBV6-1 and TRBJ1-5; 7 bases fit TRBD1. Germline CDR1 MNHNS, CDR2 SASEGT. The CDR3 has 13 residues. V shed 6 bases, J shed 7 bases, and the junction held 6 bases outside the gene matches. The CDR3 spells CASSETGRQPQHF. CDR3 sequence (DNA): TGTGCCAGCAGCGAGACAGGGAGGCAGCCCCAGCATTTT.

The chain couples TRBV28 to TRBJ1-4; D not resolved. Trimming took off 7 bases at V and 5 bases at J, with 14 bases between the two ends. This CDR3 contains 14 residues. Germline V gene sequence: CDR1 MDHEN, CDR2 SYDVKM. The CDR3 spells CASMGAAGNEKLFF. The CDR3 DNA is TGTGCCAGCATGGGTGCGGCGGGCAATGAAAAACTGTTTTTT.

This CDR3 reads CASSFQQGAQNTIYF. The CDR3 DNA reads as TGTGCCAGCAGTTTTCAGCAGGGGGCGCAGAACACCATATATTTT. The chain carries TRBV28 and TRBJ1-3; TRBD1 matches at 8 bases. Germline assignment: CDR1 MDHEN and CDR2 SYDVKM. V lost 3 bases and J lost 7; bases outside the gene matches: 8. The CDR3 runs to 15 residues. Based on the CDR3 plus reference TRBV28 and TRBJ1-3, the full variable domain is DVKVTQSSRYLVKRTGEKVFLECVQDMDHENMFWYRQDPGLGLRLIYFSYDVKMKEKGDIPEGYSVSREKKERFSLILESASTNQTSMYLCASSFQQGAQNTIYFGEGSWLTVV.

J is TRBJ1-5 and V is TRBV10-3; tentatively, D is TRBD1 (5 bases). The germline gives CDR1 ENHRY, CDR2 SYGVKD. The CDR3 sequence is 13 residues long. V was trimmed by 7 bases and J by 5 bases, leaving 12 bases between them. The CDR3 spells CAIKAGEDQPQHF. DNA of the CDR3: TGTGCCATCAAGGCGGGGGAAGATCAGCCCCAGCATTTT.

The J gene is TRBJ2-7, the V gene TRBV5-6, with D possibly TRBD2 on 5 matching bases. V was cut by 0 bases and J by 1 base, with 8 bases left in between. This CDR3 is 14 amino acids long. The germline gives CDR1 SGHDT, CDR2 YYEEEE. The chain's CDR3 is CASSLVWTSYEQYF. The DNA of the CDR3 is TGTGCCAGCAGCTTGGTTTGGACTTCCTACGAGCAGTACTTC.

For the CDR3, the DNA is TGTGCCAGCAGCCAGGCGGGGTTAAATCAGCCCCAGCATTTT. It codes for CASSQAGLNQPQHF. This chain joins TRBV7-9 and TRBJ1-5; D not certain. The V gene lost 5 bases and the J gene lost 4 bases, with 12 bases spanning the gap. CDR3 size: 14 residues. Germline V CDR1 and CDR2: SEHNR, FQNEAQ (reference sequence).

The CDR3 reads CASSLEASANVLTF. In nucleotides, the CDR3 is TGCGCCAGCAGCTTGGAAGCGTCGGCCAACGTCCTGACTTTC. The chain links TRBV5-1 to TRBJ2-6; D not certain. CDR1 is SGHRS, CDR2 YFSETQ, per germline. This CDR3 has 14 residues. V lost 0 bases to trimming and J lost 6 bases, with 7 bases between them.

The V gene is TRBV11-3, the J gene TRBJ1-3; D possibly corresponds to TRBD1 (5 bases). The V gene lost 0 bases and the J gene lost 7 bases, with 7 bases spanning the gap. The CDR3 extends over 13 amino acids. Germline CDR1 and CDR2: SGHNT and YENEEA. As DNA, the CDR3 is TGTGCCAGCAGCTTAGAAGGGGTGAACACCATATATTTT. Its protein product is CASSLEGVNTIYF.

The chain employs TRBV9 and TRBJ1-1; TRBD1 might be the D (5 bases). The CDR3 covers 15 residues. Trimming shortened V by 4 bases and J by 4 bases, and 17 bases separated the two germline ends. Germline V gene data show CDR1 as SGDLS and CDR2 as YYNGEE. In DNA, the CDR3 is TGTGCCAGCAGCCTGGGGGGACCTTGGGGCACTGAAGCTTTCTTT. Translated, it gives CASSLGGPWGTEAFF.

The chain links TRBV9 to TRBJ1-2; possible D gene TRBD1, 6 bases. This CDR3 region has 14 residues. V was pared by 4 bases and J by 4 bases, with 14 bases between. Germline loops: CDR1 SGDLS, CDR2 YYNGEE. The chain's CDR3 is CASSPLDRFYGYTF. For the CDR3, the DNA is TGTGCCAGCAGCCCCCTAGACAGGTTCTATGGCTACACCTTC.

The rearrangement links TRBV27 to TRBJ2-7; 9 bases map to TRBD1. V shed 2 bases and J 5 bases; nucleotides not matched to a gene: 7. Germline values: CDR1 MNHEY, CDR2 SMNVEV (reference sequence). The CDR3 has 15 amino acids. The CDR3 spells CASSLGTGTGHEQYF. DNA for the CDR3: TGTGCCAGCAGTTTAGGGACAGGGACGGGCCACGAGCAGTACTTC.

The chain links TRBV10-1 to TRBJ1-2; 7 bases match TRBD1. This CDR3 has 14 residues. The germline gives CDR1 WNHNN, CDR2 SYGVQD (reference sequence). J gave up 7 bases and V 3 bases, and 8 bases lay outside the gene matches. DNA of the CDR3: TGCGCCAGCAGTGAAAGCAGGGGGGCACCTGGCTACACCTTC. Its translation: CASSESRGAPGYTF.

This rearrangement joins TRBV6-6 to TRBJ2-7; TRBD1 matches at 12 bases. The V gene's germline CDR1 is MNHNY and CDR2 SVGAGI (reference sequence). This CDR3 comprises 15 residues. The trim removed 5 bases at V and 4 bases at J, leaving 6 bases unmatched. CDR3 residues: CASSTGTGGKYEQYF. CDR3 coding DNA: TGTGCCAGCAGTACCGGGACAGGGGGCAAGTACGAGCAGTACTTC.

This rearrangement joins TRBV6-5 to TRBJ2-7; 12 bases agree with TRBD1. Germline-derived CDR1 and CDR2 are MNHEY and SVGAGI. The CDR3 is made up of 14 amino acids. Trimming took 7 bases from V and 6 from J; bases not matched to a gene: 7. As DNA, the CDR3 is TGTGCCAGCACCGAGCCGGGACAGGGGGCCGAGCAGTACTTC. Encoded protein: CASTEPGQGAEQYF.